This TCR beta chain comes out of a study of T and B cells in COVID-19 patients. Across the study: Critical illness requiring mechanical ventilation or extracorporeal membrane oxygenation affected about 65% of the 20 active-infection patients.

BIOMED2 TRB-A/B primer pools were used in multiplex TRB PCR. TCRdb passed the multiplex PCR reads through MiXCR, listing each CDR3 protein once. The data show 20,000 to 30,000 distinct CDR3 sequences, with about 33% seen just once and about 1.7% held by the top ten. The ends were cut back, 3 bases at V and 2 bases at J, with 4 bases in the middle. The CDR3 loop spans 11 amino acids. Germline assignment: CDR1 SQVTM and CDR2 ANQGSEA. By sample share, this clonotype is medium-sized (0.01 to 0.1%). Its antigen is unknown. Blood genomic DNA input for TRB amplification was about 240-550 ng. Findings and limits, study-wide: Sorted SARS-CoV-2-responsive or tetramer+ T cells and CD4+, regulatory and CD8+ subsets were not yet sequenced.

J is TRBJ1-2 and V is TRBV29-1, with unresolved D. This clonotype was sampled from a human donor who had recovered from COVID-19. Material for sequencing was blood. This CDR3 is CSVDRNYGYTF. CDR3 nucleotide sequence: TGCAGCGTTGACCGGAACTATGGCTACACCTTC.